This T cell receptor (beta chain) was observed in a study of T-cell reconstitution after alpha-beta-depleted transplantation in children. Study observations and caveats: T-cell numbers and diversity one year post-transplant derived largely from freshly generated T cells. Diversity of TCRbeta at day 60 was high in some patients, arising from surviving recipient T cells and thymic progenitors. Reported findings indicate that, about two months after transplant, alpha-beta T cells came from several hundred expanded clones, which were derived from non-depleted graft cells.

In the case of this clonotype: Antigen unknown.

This sample's TCRbeta library carried unique molecular identifier barcodes. In TCRdb, the PCR reads were re-called with MiXCR into one record per CDR3 protein. The data show about 1,000,000 distinct CDR3 sequences, with about 29% seen just once and approximately 30% held by the top ten. Trimming left V 6 bases short and J 4 bases short, with 10 bases between. The CDR3 has 13 residues. CDR1 is SGHTA and CDR2 is FQGNSA in the germline V gene. This sequence joins TRBV7-2 and TRBJ2-1; D unresolved. The sequence derives from a boy less than two years old who had a stem cell transplant for SCID, so the T cells may come from the graft donor. Sequenced material: PBMCs, mostly from graft donor cells, taken 360 days after TCRalphabeta/CD19-depleted stem cell transplant. CDR3 protein: CASRRLGYNEQFF. CDR3 in DNA: TGTGCCAGCAGGAGATTAGGGTACAATGAGCAGTTCTTC.